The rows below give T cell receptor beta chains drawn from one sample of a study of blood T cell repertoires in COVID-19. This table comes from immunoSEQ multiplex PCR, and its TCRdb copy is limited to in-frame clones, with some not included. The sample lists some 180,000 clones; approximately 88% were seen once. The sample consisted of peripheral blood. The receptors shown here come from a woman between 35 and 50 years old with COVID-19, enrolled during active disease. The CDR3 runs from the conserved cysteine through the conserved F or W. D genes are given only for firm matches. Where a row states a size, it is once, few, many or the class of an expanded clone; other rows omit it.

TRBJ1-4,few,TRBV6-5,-,CAGGVRGRNEKLFF,TGTGCCGGGGGGGTCAGGGGACGAAATGAAAAACTGTTTTTT
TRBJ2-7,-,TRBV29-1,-,CSVEQSSGYEQYF,TGCAGCGTTGAACAGTCCAGCGGCTACGAGCAGTACTTC
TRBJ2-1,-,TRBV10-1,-,CASSGSSYNEQFF,TGCGCCAGCAGTGGGAGCTCCTACAATGAGCAGTTCTTC
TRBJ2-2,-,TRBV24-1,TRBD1,CATSDPGQGLGGELFF,TGTGCCACCAGTGATCCGGGACAGGGTTTAGGCGGGGAGCTGTTTTTT
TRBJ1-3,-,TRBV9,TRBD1,CASSASGQDPGNTIYF,TGTGCCAGCAGCGCCTCCGGACAGGATCCTGGAAACACCATATATTTT
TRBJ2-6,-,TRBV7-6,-,CASSSQSARGTNVLTF,TGTGCCAGCAGCTCCCAGTCAGCCAGGGGTACCAACGTCCTGACTTTC
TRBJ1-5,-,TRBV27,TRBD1,CASSRQGSQPQHF,TGTGCCAGCAGCAGACAGGGCAGTCAGCCCCAGCATTTT
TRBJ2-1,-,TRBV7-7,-,CASSLGLNAYNEQFF,TGTGCCAGCAGCTTAGGGCTGAACGCCTACAATGAGCAGTTCTTC
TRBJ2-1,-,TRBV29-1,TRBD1,CSVDTGTGTYEQFF,TGCAGCGTTGACACCGGGACAGGGACGTATGAGCAGTTCTTC
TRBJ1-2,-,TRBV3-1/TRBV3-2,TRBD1,CASSPKQGNGYTF,TGTGCCAGCAGTCCTAAACAGGGGAATGGCTACACCTTC
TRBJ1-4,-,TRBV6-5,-,CASSTGGLGEKLFF,TGTGCCAGCAGTACGGGTGGGTTGGGTGAAAAACTGTTTTTT
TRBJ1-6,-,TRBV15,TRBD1,CATSRTGTGNSPLHF,TGTGCCACCAGCAGAACCGGGACAGGGAATTCACCCCTCCACTTT
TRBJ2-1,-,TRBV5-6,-,CASSHPRGLPIYNEQFF,TGTGCCAGCAGCCACCCCCGCGGGCTTCCCATTTACAATGAGCAGTTCTTC
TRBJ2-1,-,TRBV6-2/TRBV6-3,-,CASSWAYSVGEQFF,TGTGCCAGCAGTTGGGCCTATAGCGTAGGTGAGCAGTTCTTC
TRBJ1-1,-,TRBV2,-,CASSEGGRDTEAFF,TGTGCCAGCAGTGAAGGCGGCCGGGATACTGAAGCTTTCTTT
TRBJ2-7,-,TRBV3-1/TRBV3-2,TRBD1,CASSQRTGIDYF,TGTGCCAGCAGCCAACGGACAGGGATCGATTACTTC
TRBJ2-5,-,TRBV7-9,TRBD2,CASSLSPGLGKETQYF,TGTGCCAGCAGCCTATCACCGGGACTAGGAAAAGAGACCCAGTACTTC
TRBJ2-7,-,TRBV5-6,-,CASSPSSGEQYF,TGTGCCAGCAGCCCGAGTTCGGGCGAGCAGTACTTC
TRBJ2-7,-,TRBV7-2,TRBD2,CASSSAGGPLYEQYF,TGTGCCAGCAGCTCAGCGGGGGGGCCGTTATACGAGCAGTACTTC
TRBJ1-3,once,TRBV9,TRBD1,CASSLGLIQGGGNTIYF,TGTGCCAGCAGCCTTGGCTTGATTCAGGGGGGTGGAAACACCATATATTTT
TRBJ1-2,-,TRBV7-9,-,CASSRPDGSNYGYTF,TGTGCCAGCAGCCGACCCGACGGGTCTAACTATGGCTACACCTTC
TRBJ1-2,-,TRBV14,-,CASSHWQTNGYTF,TGTGCCAGCAGCCATTGGCAAACCAATGGCTACACCTTC
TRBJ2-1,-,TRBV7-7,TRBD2,CASSPGTSYYNEQFF,TGTGCTAGCAGCCCCGGGACTAGCTACTACAATGAGCAGTTCTTC
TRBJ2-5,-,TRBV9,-,CASSGRQDQYF,TGTGCCAGCAGCGGAAGGCAGGACCAGTACTTC
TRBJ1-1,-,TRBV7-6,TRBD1,CASSSQTGLAFF,TGTGCCAGCAGCTCACAGACAGGGCTGGCTTTCTTT
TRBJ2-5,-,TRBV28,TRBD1,CASSDPGQQETQYF,TGTGCCAGCAGTGATCCGGGACAGCAAGAGACCCAGTACTTC
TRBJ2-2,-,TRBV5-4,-,CASSGPVREPNTGELFF,TGTGCCAGCAGCGGTCCCGTCCGCGAACCGAACACCGGGGAGCTGTTTTTT
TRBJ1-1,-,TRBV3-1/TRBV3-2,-,CASSQGPPPLSEAFF,TGTGCCAGCAGCCAAGGGCCTCCTCCGTTGTCTGAAGCTTTCTTT
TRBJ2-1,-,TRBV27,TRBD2,CASSKGLAGGRVWFF,TGTGCCAGCAGTAAGGGACTAGCGGGAGGTAGGGTTTGGTTCTTC
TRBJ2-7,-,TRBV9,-,CASSVGYSSYEQYF,TGTGCCAGCAGCGTAGGATACAGCTCCTACGAGCAGTACTTC
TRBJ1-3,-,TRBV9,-,CASSPETAGNTIYF,TGTGCCAGCAGCCCCGAGACAGCTGGAAACACCATATATTTT
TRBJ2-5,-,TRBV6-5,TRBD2,CASNKAGGLQYF,TGTGCCAGCAACAAAGCGGGAGGCCTCCAGTACTTC
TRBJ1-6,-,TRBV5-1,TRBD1,CASSLGGTAGSPLHF,TGCGCCAGCAGCTTGGGCGGGACAGCAGGGTCACCCCTCCACTTT
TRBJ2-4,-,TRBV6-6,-,CASTPGGGENIQYF,TGTGCCAGCACGCCAGGGGGAGGAGAAAACATTCAGTACTTC
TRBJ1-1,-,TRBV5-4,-,CASSLGPIQGLNTEAFF,TGTGCCAGCAGCTTGGGGCCTATACAGGGCTTGAACACTGAAGCTTTCTTT
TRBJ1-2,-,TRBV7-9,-,CAGEGVYGYTF,TGTGCCGGGGAGGGGGTCTATGGCTACACCTTC
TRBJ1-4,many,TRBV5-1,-,CASSYSGAATNEKLFF,TGCGCCAGCAGCTATTCAGGGGCCGCAACTAATGAAAAACTGTTTTTT
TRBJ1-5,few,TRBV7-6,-,CASSLGTAMGGQPQHF,TGTGCCAGCAGCTTAGGTACAGCCATGGGTGGCCAGCCCCAGCATTTT
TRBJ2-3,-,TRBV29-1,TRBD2,CTVLLAGVWDTQYF,TGCACCGTCCTGCTAGCGGGGGTGTGGGATACGCAGTATTTT
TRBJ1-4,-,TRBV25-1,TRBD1,CASSDPGQAGEKLFF,TGTGCCAGCAGTGACCCGGGACAGGCGGGTGAAAAACTGTTTTTT
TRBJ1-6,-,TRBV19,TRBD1,CASSIDRGNSPLHF,TGTGCCAGTAGTATTGACAGGGGTAATTCACCCCTCCACTTT